The 27 T cell receptor beta chains below were found in one sample sequenced in a study of cytomegalovirus exposure and HLA in healthy donors. The study ran its PCR with 60 Vbeta and 13 Jbeta primers. Profiling relied on immunoSEQ multiplex PCR, and the TCRdb table lists in-frame clones only, not all of them. Found here are about 160,000 clones, 75% to 90% of them singletons; the top ten hold approximately 2.1%. The sample taken for sequencing was PBMCs. The origin of the receptors is a woman aged 18-29 years in good health and CMV-seronegative.

The chain is built from TRBV2 and TRBJ1-1, with D possibly matching TRBD1 (6 bases). V dropped 4 bases and J dropped 4 bases, with 16 bases sitting between them. The germline V gene encodes CDR1 SNHLY and CDR2 FYNNEI. The CDR3 has 15 residues. This CDR3 reads CASSAFGGLGTEAFF. CDR3 nucleotides: TGTGCCAGCAGTGCTTTCGGGGGGCTGGGCACTGAAGCTTTCTTT.

The V call is TRBV5-1, the J call TRBJ2-3; no clear D gene. V lost 4 bases and J lost 3, with 9 bases in between. Germline assignment: CDR1 SGHRS and CDR2 YFSETQ. There are 13 residues in the CDR3. The CDR3 loop reads CASSNVVTDTQYF. The CDR3 DNA follows: TGCGCCAGCAGCAACGTAGTAACAGATACGCAGTATTTT. Together with reference TRBV5-1 and TRBJ2-3, the CDR3 gives the full variable domain: KAGVTQTPRYLIKTRGQQVTLSCSPISGHRSVSWYQQTPGQGLQFLFEYFSETQRNKGNFPGRFSGRQFSNSRSEMNVSTLELGDSALYLCASSNVVTDTQYFGPGTRLTVL.

V usage is TRBV5-1 and J usage is TRBJ2-4; 10 bases are a match to TRBD2. V gave up 5 bases and J gave up 4 bases; unmatched junction bases: 12. CDR3 length: 17 amino acids. Germline assignment: CDR1 SGHRS and CDR2 YFSETQ. CDR3 coding DNA: TGCGCCAGCAGATGGACTAGCGGTTCCCCTGCGAAAAACATTCAGTACTTC. Translation gives CASRWTSGSPAKNIQYF.

The chain employs TRBV4-2 and TRBJ2-3; 8 bases agree with TRBD2. V shed 0 bases and J 0 bases; nucleotides not matched to a gene: 5. Germline V gene lookup returns CDR1 LGHNA and CDR2 YNFKEQ. This CDR3 comprises 17 residues. The CDR3 region is CASSQDRGGTSTDTQYF. For the CDR3, the DNA is TGTGCCAGCAGCCAAGATCGGGGGGGTACTAGCACAGATACGCAGTATTTT.

V gene TRBV7-2 combines with J gene TRBJ2-3; D perhaps matches TRBD2 (6 bases). Germline lookup yields CDR1 SGHTA and CDR2 FQGNSA. V lost 2 bases and J lost 0, with 9 bases in between. This CDR3 spans 15 amino acids. CDR3: CASSLPGRSTDTQYF. The DNA for the CDR3 is TGTGCCAGCAGCTTACCCGGGAGAAGCACAGATACGCAGTATTTT.

The V gene is TRBV6-6, the J gene TRBJ2-7; TRBD1 aligns across 7 bases. V shed 8 bases, J shed 7 bases, and the junction held 11 bases outside the gene matches. The CDR3 runs 13 residues. Germline values: CDR1 MNHNY, CDR2 SVGAGI (reference sequence). The CDR3 nucleotides are TGTGCCAGCCTGTCAGACCTCAGGGGGGAGCAGTACTTC. Amino acid sequence: CASLSDLRGEQYF.

V gene TRBV5-8 combines with J gene TRBJ2-1; weak D call: TRBD1 (6 bases). Per the germline V gene, CDR1 is SGHTS and CDR2 is YDEGEE. Trimming cost V 5 bases and J 9 bases, with 12 bases left between them. The CDR3 is 12 residues long. CDR3 nucleotide sequence: TGTGCCAGCAGTTATACGACAGGTGAGCAGTTCTTC. This gives the protein CASSYTTGEQFF.

The genes are TRBV5-1 and TRBJ1-6, with a tentative D call TRBD1 (5 bases). This CDR3 is built from 16 residues. V was trimmed by 7 bases and J by 7 bases, leaving 21 bases between them. Germline lookup yields CDR1 SGHRS and CDR2 YFSETQ. The CDR3 loop is CASAPGAGSENSPLHF. CDR3 nucleotide sequence: TGCGCCAGCGCCCCTGGGGCCGGGAGCGAGAATTCACCCCTCCACTTT. The variable domain in full, with the rest retrieved from reference TRBV5-1 and TRBJ1-6, is KAGVTQTPRYLIKTRGQQVTLSCSPISGHRSVSWYQQTPGQGLQFLFEYFSETQRNKGNFPGRFSGRQFSNSRSEMNVSTLELGDSALYLCASAPGAGSENSPLHFGNGTRLTVT.

The rearrangement links TRBV7-3 to TRBJ2-1; 13 nucleotides agree with TRBD2. The junction had 5 bases not matched to a gene; V was cut back by 5 bases and J by 10 bases. The CDR3 totals 14 residues. The germline CDR1 and CDR2 sequences are SGHTA and FQGTGA. In nucleotides, the CDR3 is TGTGCCAGCAGCCCCCGACTAGCGGGAGGCGAGCAGTTCTTC. This encodes CASSPRLAGGEQFF.

A single count supports this clone. CDR3 coding DNA: TGTGCCAGCAGCAACAGGGGGGACCCTGCAACTAATGAAAAACTGTTTTTT. This codes for CASSNRGDPATNEKLFF. The chain is built from TRBV5-8 and TRBJ1-4; 8 nucleotides line up with TRBD1. Trimming at V came to 4 bases and at J to 0 bases, leaving 8 bases not matched to a gene. The length of the CDR3 is 17 residues. CDR1 and CDR2 from the germline V gene are SGHTS and YDEGEE.

A single count supports this clone. Additional DNA sequences in this sample encode the identical CDR3. The rearrangement uses TRBV5-1 and TRBJ2-7, with D tentatively TRBD1 (5 bases). Germline-derived CDR1 and CDR2 are SGHRS and YFSETQ. The CDR3 is made up of 14 amino acids. Trimming took 0 bases from V and 4 from J, leaving 11 bases between them. The CDR3: CASSLGTGPYEQYF. Written as DNA, the CDR3 is TGCGCCAGCAGCTTGGGTACAGGACCTTACGAGCAGTACTTC.

This clone was counted only a few times. The chain combines TRBV14 with TRBJ2-5, with 7 bases identical to TRBD2. Per the germline V gene, CDR1 is SGHDN and CDR2 is FVKESK. Trimming cost V 4 bases and J 5 bases; bases outside gene matches: 7. The CDR3 length is 14 residues. In nucleotides, the CDR3 is TGTGCCAGCAGCCGGCGGGGGACGGGGGAGACCCAGTACTTC. Its translation: CASSRRGTGETQYF.

The CDR3 loop reads CASSRDRASYEQYF. The CDR3 DNA reads TGTGCCAGCAGCCGGGACAGGGCCTCCTACGAGCAGTACTTC. The chain is built from TRBV6-1 and TRBJ2-7; TRBD1 agrees at 9 bases. Germline loops: CDR1 MNHNS, CDR2 SASEGT. The CDR3 extends over 14 amino acids. J was trimmed by 0 bases and V by 6 bases; bases with no gene match: 3.

This rearrangement joins TRBV10-3 to TRBJ2-7; D might be TRBD1 (5 bases). The CDR3 loop spans 19 amino acids. Germline loops: CDR1 ENHRY, CDR2 SYGVKD. Trimming cost V 3 bases and J 0 bases, with 24 bases left between them. The CDR3 bases are TGTGCCATCAGTGAATCTTGGATTAGTAGCAGGGTGAGCTCCTACGAGCAGTACTTC. Translated: CAISESWISSRVSSYEQYF.

This sequence joins TRBV2 and TRBJ1-4, with a weak D call TRBD1 (5 bases). V lost 6 bases, J lost 5 bases, and 16 bases lay in between. The germline V gene has CDR1 SNHLY and CDR2 FYNNEI. CDR3 length: 15 residues. The CDR3 sequence is CASSAQGAKNEKLFF. The CDR3 DNA follows: TGTGCCAGCAGCGCCCAAGGGGCTAAGAATGAAAAACTGTTTTTT.

Concerning this clone itself: Other DNA variants within this sample encode the same CDR3. The chain carries TRBV9 and TRBJ2-1, with 7 bases fitting TRBD2. This CDR3 is built from 15 residues. J lost 5 bases, V lost 0 bases, and 5 bases had no gene match. CDR1 is SGDLS, CDR2 YYNGEE, per germline. The CDR3 spells CASSVGGGRDNEQFF. CDR3 nucleotide sequence: TGTGCCAGCAGCGTAGGGGGGGGAAGGGACAATGAGCAGTTCTTC.

The chain joins TRBV5-1 to TRBJ2-3; TRBD1 matches at 10 bases. This CDR3 comprises 13 residues. The V gene's germline CDR1 is SGHRS and CDR2 YFSETQ. V was clipped by 0 bases and J by 8 bases; unmatched bases: 0. CDR3 sequence: CASSLGDRGTQYF. The CDR3 DNA is TGCGCCAGCAGCTTGGGGGACAGGGGTACGCAGTATTTT.

This chain links TRBV30 with TRBJ2-2; 7 nucleotides agree with TRBD1. This CDR3 has 16 residues. The V segment lost 3 bases and the J segment 2 bases; nucleotides outside the gene matches: 9. Germline lookup yields CDR1 GTSNPN and CDR2 SVGIG (reference sequence). The CDR3 nucleotides read TGTGCCTGGAGCTATAGGGGACAGATCAACACCGGGGAGCTGTTTTTT. This encodes CAWSYRGQINTGELFF.

The gene calls are TRBV10-3 and TRBJ2-7, with TRBD1 as a possible D gene (5 bases). Germline lookup yields CDR1 ENHRY and CDR2 SYGVKD. This CDR3 has 13 residues. V was pared by 7 bases and J by 5 bases, with 15 bases between. For the CDR3, the DNA is TGTGCCATCACCTCAGGGCCCCGCGACGAGCAGTACTTC. It is translated as CAITSGPRDEQYF.

V gene TRBV15 combines with J gene TRBJ1-2; 7 positions match TRBD1. The trim removed 0 bases at V and 6 bases at J, leaving 7 bases unmatched. Germline V gene data show CDR1 as LNHNV and CDR2 as YYDKDF (reference sequence). The CDR3 is made up of 15 amino acids. Here the CDR3 DNA reads TGTGCCACCAGCAGAGACGGCGACAGGGTGCATGGCTACACCTTC. It translates to CATSRDGDRVHGYTF.

In its sample, this clone was seen once. The rearrangement uses TRBV6-5 and TRBJ2-3; maybe TRBD2 (5 bases). The V and J ends lost 5 bases and 0 bases respectively, with 9 bases between them. There are 14 residues in the CDR3. CDR1 is MNHEY and CDR2 is SVGAGI in the germline V gene. The CDR3 bases are TGTGCCAGCAGTCGGGGAATTAGCACAGATACGCAGTATTTT. Protein: CASSRGISTDTQYF.

The genes are TRBV2 and TRBJ2-1; 9 nucleotides line up with TRBD1. This CDR3 region has 15 residues. Losses at the gene ends were 6 bases for V and 5 bases for J; bases not matched to a gene: 8. CDR1 is SNHLY and CDR2 is FYNNEI in the germline V gene. CDR3 amino acids: CASRDRDRANNEQFF. The CDR3 DNA reads TGTGCCAGCAGGGATCGGGACAGGGCAAACAATGAGCAGTTCTTC.

The V gene is TRBV10-2, the J gene TRBJ2-7; TRBD2 matches 9 bases. CDR1 and CDR2 from the germline V gene are WSHSY and SAAADI. The CDR3 has 15 residues. With 7 bases clipped from V and 4 bases from J, the junction kept 11 bases outside the gene matches. The CDR3 DNA is TGCGCCAGCACCCCGGTGCTAGCGGGAATATACGAGCAGTACTTC. It yields the protein CASTPVLAGIYEQYF.

The chain couples TRBV5-5 to TRBJ2-7; maybe TRBD1 (6 bases). With 4 bases removed from V and 1 base from J, the gap between germline ends came to 21 bases. The germline CDR1 and CDR2 sequences are SGHKS and YYEKEE (reference sequence). This CDR3 region has 17 residues. DNA for the CDR3: TGTGCCAGCAGCGTGGGTGCCGAATTAGGGGGATCCTACGAGCAGTACTTC. It yields the protein CASSVGAELGGSYEQYF.

The chain has TRBV18 and TRBJ1-1; possible D gene TRBD1, 6 bases. The CDR3 consists of 16 residues. Per the germline V gene, CDR1 is KGHSH and CDR2 is LQKENI. Between the trimmed V and J ends, which lost 0 bases and 1 base, there was a span of 12 bases. CDR3 residues: CASSPPGGRGNTEAFF. CDR3 DNA: TGTGCCAGCTCACCACCGGGGGGGCGAGGGAACACTGAAGCTTTCTTT.

This sequence joins TRBV28 and TRBJ2-3; D possibly corresponds to TRBD2 (5 bases). The V gene lost 2 bases and the J gene lost 3 bases, with 12 bases spanning the gap. The CDR3 has 15 residues. CDR1 is MDHEN and CDR2 is SYDVKM in the germline V gene. Here the CDR3 reads CASSLAPRGTDTQYF. In nucleotides, the CDR3 is TGTGCCAGCAGTTTAGCCCCCCGGGGAACAGATACGCAGTATTTT.

This clone has just a few counts. The chain couples TRBV6-6 to TRBJ1-2; D might be TRBD1 (5 bases). The V gene lost 4 bases and the J gene lost 0 bases, with 9 bases spanning the gap. The V gene's germline CDR1 is MNHNY and CDR2 SVGAGI (reference sequence). The CDR3 totals 14 residues. The CDR3 spells CASSLTEPNYGYTF. The CDR3 nucleotides read TGTGCCAGCAGTTTGACAGAGCCTAACTATGGCTACACCTTC.